Listed below are T cell receptor beta chains from one sample, sequenced in a study of blood T cell repertoires in COVID-19. Assay used: immunoSEQ multiplex PCR; TCRdb lists only in-frame clones, some missing. This sample yields a few hundred thousand clones, of which 65% to 90% are seen a single time; 3% to 4.5% belongs to the top ten. Material: PBMCs or T cells enriched from blood (not recorded which). The receptors were gathered from a middle-aged woman with acute COVID-19. Both conserved end residues are part of each CDR3. The D gene is left open where the match is weak. Rows may omit the clone size; those that give it use once, few, many or a size class.

j_call v_call clone_size d_call cdr3_aa cdr3_nt
TRBJ1-2 TRBV19 . TRBD1 CASSLQGESYTF TGTGCCAGTTCTCTCCAGGGGGAGAGCTACACCTTC
TRBJ2-3 TRBV9 . . CASSTGGVTQYF TGTGCCAGCAGCACCGGCGGGGTTACGCAGTATTTT
TRBJ2-3 TRBV5-8 . . CASSFVGGRTDTQYF TGTGCCAGCAGCTTCGTCGGGGGAAGGACAGATACGCAGTATTTT
TRBJ1-2 TRBV5-3 . . CARSPAGRLDRGGYTF TGTGCCAGAAGCCCCGCAGGGCGGCTAGATAGGGGTGGCTACACCTTC
TRBJ2-5 TRBV4-3 . TRBD2 CASSQKGQGGTSGRGVEETQYF TGCGCCAGCAGCCAAAAGGGACAGGGAGGGACTAGCGGGAGGGGGGTGGAAGAGACCCAGTACTTC
TRBJ2-2 TRBV7-6 . . CASTVTGTLNTGELFF TGTGCCAGCACCGTGACCGGGACACTTAACACCGGGGAGCTGTTTTTT
TRBJ2-1 TRBV4-2 few . CASSQRRETRQFF TGTGCCAGCAGCCAAAGACGGGAGACCAGGCAGTTCTTC
TRBJ2-3 TRBV5-1 . . CASSLITDTQYF TGCGCCAGCAGTCTTATTACAGATACGCAGTATTTT
TRBJ2-5 TRBV19 . TRBD2 CASSMASGSNFRTQYF TGTGCCAGTAGTATGGCTAGCGGGAGCAACTTTAGGACCCAGTACTTC
TRBJ2-7 TRBV5-6 . TRBD2 CASSLEGLAGGNLRVEQYF TGTGCCAGCAGCTTGGAGGGACTAGCGGGAGGGAACCTACGAGTTGAGCAGTACTTC
TRBJ2-7 TRBV5-1 . . CASSGGRVTYEQYF TGCGCCAGCAGCGGCGGCAGGGTAACCTACGAGCAGTACTTC
TRBJ2-5 TRBV2 . TRBD2 CASSRLAGQETQYF TGTGCCAGCAGCAGACTAGCGGGACAAGAGACCCAGTACTTC
TRBJ2-1 TRBV2 . . CAITSGGAAYNEQFF TGTGCCATTACGAGCGGCGGAGCTGCGTACAATGAGCAGTTCTTC
TRBJ2-2 TRBV7-9 . . CASSLAGGSGELFF TGTGCCAGCAGCTTAGCAGGGGGTTCCGGGGAGCTGTTTTTT
TRBJ1-2 TRBV11-2 . . CASSFPDYYGYTF TGTGCCAGCAGCTTTCCGGACTACTATGGCTACACCTTC
TRBJ2-2 TRBV5-8 . TRBD2 CASTSAGGRRDTGELFF TGTGCCAGCACCTCCGCCGGCGGGAGAAGGGACACCGGGGAGCTGTTTTTT
TRBJ2-4 TRBV5-6 . TRBD2 CASSLDLADIQYF TGTGCCAGCAGCTTGGACCTAGCGGACATTCAGTACTTC